The TCR beta chain under discussion was sequenced for a study of CD8+ T cells in alopecia areata. Study at large: Spontaneous alopecia affected the roughly 6-12-month-old C3H/HeJ graft donors, whose skin was transplanted to roughly 7-11-week-old female C3H/HeJ mice.

Study-wide findings and caveats: Scalp samples also contribute reads from the resident alphabeta T cells found in normal skin. Higher clonality than in normal scalp was seen in lesional scalp, especially alopecia totalis/universalis. Sharing of TCR sequences between patients (possibly for HLA-related reasons) was less clear than in mice.

Following extraction, RNA underwent reverse transcription to cDNA, which served as the sequencing template. Sequencing was performed with immunoSEQ multiplex PCR; in TCRdb, only in-frame clones are kept and a portion is missing. The sample holds about 300,000 clones, and no clone turns up only once. Markers including CD4, CD8alpha, NKG2D and NKG2ACE guided sorting of pooled cutaneous lymph node cells. V dropped 1 base and J dropped 0 bases, with 5 bases sitting between them. Per the germline V gene, CDR1 is LGHNA and CDR2 is YNLKQL (reference sequence). This CDR3 has 14 amino acids. As for this clone: Antigen unknown. Each gene name is a mouse one. The read is 4 residues too short to cover the CDR3 end, so that end is filled in from the germline J gene. The sample holds other DNA sequences that translate to the same CDR3.

This TCR came from a C3H/HeJ mouse with alopecia areata. Strain haplotype (MHC): H2-k. Material for sequencing was CD4+ T cells sorted from a lymph node. The rearrangement joins TRBV5 to TRBJ2-5; D not certain. The sequenced CDR3 bases are TGTGCCAGCAGCCAAGCTGGTAACCAAGAC. Residues: CASSQAGNQD. The full CDR3 sequence reads CASSQAGNQDTQYF.